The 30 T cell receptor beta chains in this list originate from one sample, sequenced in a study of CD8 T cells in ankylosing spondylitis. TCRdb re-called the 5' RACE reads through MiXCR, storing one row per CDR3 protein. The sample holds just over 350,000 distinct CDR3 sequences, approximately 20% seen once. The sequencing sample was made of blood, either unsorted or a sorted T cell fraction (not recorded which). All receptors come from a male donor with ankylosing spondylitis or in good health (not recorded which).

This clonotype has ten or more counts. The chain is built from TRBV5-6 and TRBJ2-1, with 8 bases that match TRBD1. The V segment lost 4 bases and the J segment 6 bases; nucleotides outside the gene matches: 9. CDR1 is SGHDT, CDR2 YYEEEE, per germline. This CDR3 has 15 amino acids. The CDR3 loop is CASSGGQGRINEQFF. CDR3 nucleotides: TGTGCCAGCAGCGGTGGACAGGGTAGGATCAATGAGCAGTTCTTC.

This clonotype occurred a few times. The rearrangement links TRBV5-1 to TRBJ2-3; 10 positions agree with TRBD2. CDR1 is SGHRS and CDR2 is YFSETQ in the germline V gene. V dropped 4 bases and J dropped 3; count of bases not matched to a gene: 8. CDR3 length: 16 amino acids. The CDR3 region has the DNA TGCGCCAGCAGCCGTACTAGCGGGGTCAGTACAGATACGCAGTATTTT. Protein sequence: CASSRTSGVSTDTQYF.

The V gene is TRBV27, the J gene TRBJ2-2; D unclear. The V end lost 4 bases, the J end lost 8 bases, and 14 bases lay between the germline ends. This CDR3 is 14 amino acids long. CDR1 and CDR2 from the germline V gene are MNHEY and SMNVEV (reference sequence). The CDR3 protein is CASSSYSGAGELFF. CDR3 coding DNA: TGTGCCAGCAGTTCCTACTCAGGTGCGGGGGAGCTGTTTTTT.

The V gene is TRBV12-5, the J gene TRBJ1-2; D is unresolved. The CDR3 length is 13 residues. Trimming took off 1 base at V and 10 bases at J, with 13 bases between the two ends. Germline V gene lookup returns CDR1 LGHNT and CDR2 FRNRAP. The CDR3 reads CASGLDAAGHYTF. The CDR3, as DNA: TGTGCTAGTGGTTTGGATGCGGCAGGCCACTACACCTTC. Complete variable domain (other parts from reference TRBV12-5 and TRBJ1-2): DARVTQTPRHKVTEMGQEVTMRCQPILGHNTVFWYRQTMMQGLELLAYFRNRAPLDDSGMPKDRFSAEMPDATLATLKIQPSEPRDSAVYFCASGLDAAGHYTFGSGTRLTVV.

CDR3 sequence: CASSYTELAGTDTQYF. CDR3 sequence (DNA): TGCGCCAGCAGCTACACGGAACTAGCGGGCACAGATACGCAGTATTTT. The chain has TRBV4-1 and TRBJ2-3, with 8 nucleotides matching TRBD2. With V trimmed by 5 bases and J by 1 base, 8 bases remained unmatched. The V gene's germline CDR1 is MGHRA and CDR2 YSYEKL. This CDR3 has 16 residues.

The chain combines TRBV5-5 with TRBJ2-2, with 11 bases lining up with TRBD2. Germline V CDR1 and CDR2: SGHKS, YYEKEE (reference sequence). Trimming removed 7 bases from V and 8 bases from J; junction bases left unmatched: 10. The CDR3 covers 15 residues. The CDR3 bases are TGTGCCAGCCAGACTAGCGGGGCAATCTTTGGGGAGCTGTTTTTT. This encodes CASQTSGAIFGELFF.

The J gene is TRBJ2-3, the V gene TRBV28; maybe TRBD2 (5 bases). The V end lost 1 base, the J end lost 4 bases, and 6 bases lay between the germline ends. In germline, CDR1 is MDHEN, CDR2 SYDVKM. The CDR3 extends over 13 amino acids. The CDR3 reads CASSLFGADTQYF. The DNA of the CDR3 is TGTGCCAGCAGTTTATTCGGGGCAGATACGCAGTATTTT. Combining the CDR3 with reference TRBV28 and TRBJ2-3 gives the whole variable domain DVKVTQSSRYLVKRTGEKVFLECVQDMDHENMFWYRQDPGLGLRLIYFSYDVKMKEKGDIPEGYSVSREKKERFSLILESASTNQTSMYLCASSLFGADTQYFGPGTRLTVL.

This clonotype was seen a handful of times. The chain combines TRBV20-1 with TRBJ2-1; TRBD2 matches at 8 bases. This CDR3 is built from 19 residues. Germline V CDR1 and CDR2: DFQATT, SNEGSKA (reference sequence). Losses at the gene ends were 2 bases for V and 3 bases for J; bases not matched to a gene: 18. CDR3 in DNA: TGCAGTGCTAGAATATCGGGGGGGGACAACACAGAACACTACAATGAGCAGTTCTTC. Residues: CSARISGGDNTEHYNEQFF.

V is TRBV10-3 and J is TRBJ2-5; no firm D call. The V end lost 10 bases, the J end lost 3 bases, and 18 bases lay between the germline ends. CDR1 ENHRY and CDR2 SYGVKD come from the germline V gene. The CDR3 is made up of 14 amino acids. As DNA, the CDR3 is TGTGCCACCCTAAGGGAAAATGTAGAAGAGACCCAGTACTTC. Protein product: CATLRENVEETQYF.

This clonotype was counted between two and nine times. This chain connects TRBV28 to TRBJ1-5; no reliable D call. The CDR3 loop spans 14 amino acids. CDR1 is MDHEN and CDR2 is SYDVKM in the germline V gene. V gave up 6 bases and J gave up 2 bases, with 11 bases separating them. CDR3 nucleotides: TGTGCCAGCAGGGATTCGGTGGGCAATCAGCCCCAGCATTTT. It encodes CASRDSVGNQPQHF.

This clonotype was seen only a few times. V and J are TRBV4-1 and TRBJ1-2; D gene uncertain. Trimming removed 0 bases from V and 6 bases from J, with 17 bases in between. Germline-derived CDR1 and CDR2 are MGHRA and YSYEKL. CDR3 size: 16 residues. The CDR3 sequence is CASSQDPHTTPHGYTF. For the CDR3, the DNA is TGCGCCAGCAGCCAAGATCCGCACACCACTCCTCATGGCTACACCTTC.

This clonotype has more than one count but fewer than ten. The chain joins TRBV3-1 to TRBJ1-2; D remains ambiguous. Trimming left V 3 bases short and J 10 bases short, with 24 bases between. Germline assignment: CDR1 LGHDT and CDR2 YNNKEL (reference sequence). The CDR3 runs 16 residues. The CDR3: CASSQDPGPPPIPYTF. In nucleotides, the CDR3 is TGTGCCAGCAGCCAGGACCCTGGACCCCCGCCTATCCCCTACACCTTC.

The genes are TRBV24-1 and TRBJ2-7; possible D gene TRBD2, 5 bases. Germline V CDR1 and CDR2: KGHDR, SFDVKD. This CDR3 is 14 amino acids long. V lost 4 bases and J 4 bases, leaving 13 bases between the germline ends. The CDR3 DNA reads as TGTGCCACCAGTGAGGCTGGGAGAGAATACGAGCAGTACTTC. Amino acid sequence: CATSEAGREYEQYF.

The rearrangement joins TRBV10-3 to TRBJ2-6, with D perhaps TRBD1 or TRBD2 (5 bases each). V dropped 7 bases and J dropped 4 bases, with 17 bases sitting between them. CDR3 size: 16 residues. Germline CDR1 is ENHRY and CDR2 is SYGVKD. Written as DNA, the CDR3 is TGTGCCATCAATTGGGACCCCCACGCCGGGGCCAACGTCCTGACTTTC. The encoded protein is CAINWDPHAGANVLTF.

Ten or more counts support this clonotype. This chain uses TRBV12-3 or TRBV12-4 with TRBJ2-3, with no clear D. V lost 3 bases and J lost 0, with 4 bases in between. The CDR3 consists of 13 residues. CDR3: CASSLLSTDTQYF. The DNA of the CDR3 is TGTGCCAGCAGTTTGTTGAGCACAGATACGCAGTATTTT.

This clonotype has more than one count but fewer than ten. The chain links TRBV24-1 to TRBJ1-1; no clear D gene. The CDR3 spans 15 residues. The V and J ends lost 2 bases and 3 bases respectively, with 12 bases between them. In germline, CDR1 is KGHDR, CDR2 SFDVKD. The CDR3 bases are TGTGCCACCAGTGATTGGACGAGGAGGGACACTGAAGCTTTCTTT. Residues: CATSDWTRRDTEAFF.

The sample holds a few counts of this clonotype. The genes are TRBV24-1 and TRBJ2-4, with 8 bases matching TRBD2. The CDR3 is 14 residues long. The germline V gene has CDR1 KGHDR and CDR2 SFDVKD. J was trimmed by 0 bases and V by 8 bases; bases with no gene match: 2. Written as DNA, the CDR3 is TGTGCCACCATAGCGGGGATAGCCAAAAACATTCAGTACTTC. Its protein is CATIAGIAKNIQYF.

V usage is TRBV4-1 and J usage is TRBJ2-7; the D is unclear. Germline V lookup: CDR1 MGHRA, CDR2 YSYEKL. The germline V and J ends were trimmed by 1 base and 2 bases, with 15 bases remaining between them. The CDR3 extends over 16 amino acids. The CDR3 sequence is CASSQASFIAAYEQYF. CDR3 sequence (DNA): TGCGCCAGCAGCCAAGCGTCCTTTATAGCCGCCTACGAGCAGTACTTC.

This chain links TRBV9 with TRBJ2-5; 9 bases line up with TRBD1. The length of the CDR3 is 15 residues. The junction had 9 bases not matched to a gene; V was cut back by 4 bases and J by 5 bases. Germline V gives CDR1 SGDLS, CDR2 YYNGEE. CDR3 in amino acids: CASSTQQGAAETQYF. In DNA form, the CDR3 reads TGTGCCAGCAGCACACAACAGGGGGCTGCGGAGACCCAGTACTTC.

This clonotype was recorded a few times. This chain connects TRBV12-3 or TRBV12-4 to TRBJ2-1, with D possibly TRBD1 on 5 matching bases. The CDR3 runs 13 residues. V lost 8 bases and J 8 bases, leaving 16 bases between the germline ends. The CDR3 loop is CASGSDGAHEQFF. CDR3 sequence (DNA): TGTGCCAGCGGGTCTGATGGGGCCCATGAGCAGTTCTTC.

CDR3 DNA: TGTGCCAGCGGGCAGGGCGGGACCTACGAGCAGTACTTC. Translation: CASGQGGTYEQYF. This sequence joins TRBV27 and TRBJ2-7; D may be TRBD2 (6 bases). The germline V gene encodes CDR1 MNHEY and CDR2 SMNVEV (reference sequence). The CDR3 spans 13 residues. V lost 8 bases, J lost 2 bases, and 13 bases lay in between.

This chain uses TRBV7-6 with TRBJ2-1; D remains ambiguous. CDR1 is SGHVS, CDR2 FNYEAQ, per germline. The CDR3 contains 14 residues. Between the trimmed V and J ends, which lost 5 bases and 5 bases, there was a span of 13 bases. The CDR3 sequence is CASSPRPSNNEQFF. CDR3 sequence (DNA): TGTGCCAGCAGCCCCCGCCCCTCAAACAATGAGCAGTTCTTC.

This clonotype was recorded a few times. CDR3 sequence: CASTRLTHNEQFF. In DNA, the CDR3 is TGTGCCAGCACCAGACTTACCCACAATGAGCAGTTCTTC. V gene TRBV7-9 combines with J gene TRBJ2-1; D unresolved. Trimming took 7 bases from V and 5 from J, leaving 12 bases between them. The CDR3 contains 13 residues. Germline V gene sequence: CDR1 SEHNR, CDR2 FQNEAQ (reference sequence).

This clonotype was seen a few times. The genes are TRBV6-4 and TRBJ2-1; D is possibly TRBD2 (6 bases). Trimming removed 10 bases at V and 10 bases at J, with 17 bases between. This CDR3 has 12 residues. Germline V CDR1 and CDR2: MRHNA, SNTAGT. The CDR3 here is CATRTTGGEQFF. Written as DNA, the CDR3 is TGTGCCACCAGAACTACAGGAGGGGAGCAGTTCTTC.

The CDR3 DNA follows: TGTGCCACCTCGGTGGACAGATCCTACGAGCAGTACTTC. Protein product: CATSVDRSYEQYF. This sequence joins TRBV15 and TRBJ2-7; possible D gene TRBD1, 6 bases. The CDR3 is made up of 13 amino acids. CDR1 LNHNV and CDR2 YYDKDF come from the germline V gene (reference sequence). Trimming took off 8 bases at V and 1 base at J, with 12 bases between the two ends.

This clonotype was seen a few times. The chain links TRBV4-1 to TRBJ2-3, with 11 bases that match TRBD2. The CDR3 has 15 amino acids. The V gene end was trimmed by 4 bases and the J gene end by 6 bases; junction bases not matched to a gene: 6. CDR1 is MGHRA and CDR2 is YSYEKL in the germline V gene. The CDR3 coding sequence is TGCGCCAGCAGCCCCAGTAGCGGGGGGGCCGATACGCAGTATTTT. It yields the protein CASSPSSGGADTQYF.

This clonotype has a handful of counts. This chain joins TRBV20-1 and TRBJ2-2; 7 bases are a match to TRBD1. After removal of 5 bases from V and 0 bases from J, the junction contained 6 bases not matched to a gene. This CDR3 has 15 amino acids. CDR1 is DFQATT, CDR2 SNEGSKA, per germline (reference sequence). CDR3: CSAPGGRPNTGELFF. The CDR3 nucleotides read TGCAGTGCTCCAGGGGGACGGCCGAACACCGGGGAGCTGTTTTTT.

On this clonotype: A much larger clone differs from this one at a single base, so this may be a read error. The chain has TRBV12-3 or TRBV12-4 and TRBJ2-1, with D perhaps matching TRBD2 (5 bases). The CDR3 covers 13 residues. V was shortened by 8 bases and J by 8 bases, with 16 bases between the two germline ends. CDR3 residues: CASGRVLSDEQFF. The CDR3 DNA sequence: TGTGCCAGCGGAAGGGTCCTTAGCGATGAGCAGTTCTTC.

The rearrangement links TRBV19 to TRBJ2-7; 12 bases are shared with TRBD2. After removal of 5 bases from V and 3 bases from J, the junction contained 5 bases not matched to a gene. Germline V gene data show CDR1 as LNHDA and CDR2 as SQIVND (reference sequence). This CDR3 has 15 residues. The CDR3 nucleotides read TGTGCCAGTAGTGGAACGACTAGCGGGGGCTACGAGCAGTACTTC. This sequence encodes CASSGTTSGGYEQYF.

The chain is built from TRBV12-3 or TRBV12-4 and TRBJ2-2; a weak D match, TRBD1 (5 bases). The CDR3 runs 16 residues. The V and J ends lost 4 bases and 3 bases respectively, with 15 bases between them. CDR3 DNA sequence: TGTGCCAGCAGTTCTTCCAGGGTAGGGTACACCGGGGAGCTGTTTTTT. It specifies CASSSSRVGYTGELFF.